This T cell receptor beta chain was profiled in a study of T-cell reconstitution after alpha-beta-depleted transplantation in children. There are 15 residues in the CDR3. V shed 0 bases and J 1 base; nucleotides not matched to a gene: 1. Germline V gene data show CDR1 as MNHEY and CDR2 as SVGAGI. This clonotype was detected ten times or more. As it was prepared, the TCRbeta library received unique molecular identifiers. TCRdb reprocessed the PCR reads with MiXCR, giving one entry per CDR3 protein. Of over 450,000 distinct CDR3 sequences in the sample, roughly 10% were seen once. This receptor was identified in a child aged 2-15 years with inherited bone marrow failure, due to receive a stem cell transplant. The gene calls are TRBV6-5 and TRBJ2-5; 8 nucleotides line up with TRBD2. Sample: PBMCs, taken before TCRalphabeta/CD19-depleted stem cell transplant. CDR3: CASSYSGLGQETQYF. The DNA of the CDR3 is TGTGCCAGCAGTTACTCGGGACTAGGCCAAGAGACCCAGTACTTC.